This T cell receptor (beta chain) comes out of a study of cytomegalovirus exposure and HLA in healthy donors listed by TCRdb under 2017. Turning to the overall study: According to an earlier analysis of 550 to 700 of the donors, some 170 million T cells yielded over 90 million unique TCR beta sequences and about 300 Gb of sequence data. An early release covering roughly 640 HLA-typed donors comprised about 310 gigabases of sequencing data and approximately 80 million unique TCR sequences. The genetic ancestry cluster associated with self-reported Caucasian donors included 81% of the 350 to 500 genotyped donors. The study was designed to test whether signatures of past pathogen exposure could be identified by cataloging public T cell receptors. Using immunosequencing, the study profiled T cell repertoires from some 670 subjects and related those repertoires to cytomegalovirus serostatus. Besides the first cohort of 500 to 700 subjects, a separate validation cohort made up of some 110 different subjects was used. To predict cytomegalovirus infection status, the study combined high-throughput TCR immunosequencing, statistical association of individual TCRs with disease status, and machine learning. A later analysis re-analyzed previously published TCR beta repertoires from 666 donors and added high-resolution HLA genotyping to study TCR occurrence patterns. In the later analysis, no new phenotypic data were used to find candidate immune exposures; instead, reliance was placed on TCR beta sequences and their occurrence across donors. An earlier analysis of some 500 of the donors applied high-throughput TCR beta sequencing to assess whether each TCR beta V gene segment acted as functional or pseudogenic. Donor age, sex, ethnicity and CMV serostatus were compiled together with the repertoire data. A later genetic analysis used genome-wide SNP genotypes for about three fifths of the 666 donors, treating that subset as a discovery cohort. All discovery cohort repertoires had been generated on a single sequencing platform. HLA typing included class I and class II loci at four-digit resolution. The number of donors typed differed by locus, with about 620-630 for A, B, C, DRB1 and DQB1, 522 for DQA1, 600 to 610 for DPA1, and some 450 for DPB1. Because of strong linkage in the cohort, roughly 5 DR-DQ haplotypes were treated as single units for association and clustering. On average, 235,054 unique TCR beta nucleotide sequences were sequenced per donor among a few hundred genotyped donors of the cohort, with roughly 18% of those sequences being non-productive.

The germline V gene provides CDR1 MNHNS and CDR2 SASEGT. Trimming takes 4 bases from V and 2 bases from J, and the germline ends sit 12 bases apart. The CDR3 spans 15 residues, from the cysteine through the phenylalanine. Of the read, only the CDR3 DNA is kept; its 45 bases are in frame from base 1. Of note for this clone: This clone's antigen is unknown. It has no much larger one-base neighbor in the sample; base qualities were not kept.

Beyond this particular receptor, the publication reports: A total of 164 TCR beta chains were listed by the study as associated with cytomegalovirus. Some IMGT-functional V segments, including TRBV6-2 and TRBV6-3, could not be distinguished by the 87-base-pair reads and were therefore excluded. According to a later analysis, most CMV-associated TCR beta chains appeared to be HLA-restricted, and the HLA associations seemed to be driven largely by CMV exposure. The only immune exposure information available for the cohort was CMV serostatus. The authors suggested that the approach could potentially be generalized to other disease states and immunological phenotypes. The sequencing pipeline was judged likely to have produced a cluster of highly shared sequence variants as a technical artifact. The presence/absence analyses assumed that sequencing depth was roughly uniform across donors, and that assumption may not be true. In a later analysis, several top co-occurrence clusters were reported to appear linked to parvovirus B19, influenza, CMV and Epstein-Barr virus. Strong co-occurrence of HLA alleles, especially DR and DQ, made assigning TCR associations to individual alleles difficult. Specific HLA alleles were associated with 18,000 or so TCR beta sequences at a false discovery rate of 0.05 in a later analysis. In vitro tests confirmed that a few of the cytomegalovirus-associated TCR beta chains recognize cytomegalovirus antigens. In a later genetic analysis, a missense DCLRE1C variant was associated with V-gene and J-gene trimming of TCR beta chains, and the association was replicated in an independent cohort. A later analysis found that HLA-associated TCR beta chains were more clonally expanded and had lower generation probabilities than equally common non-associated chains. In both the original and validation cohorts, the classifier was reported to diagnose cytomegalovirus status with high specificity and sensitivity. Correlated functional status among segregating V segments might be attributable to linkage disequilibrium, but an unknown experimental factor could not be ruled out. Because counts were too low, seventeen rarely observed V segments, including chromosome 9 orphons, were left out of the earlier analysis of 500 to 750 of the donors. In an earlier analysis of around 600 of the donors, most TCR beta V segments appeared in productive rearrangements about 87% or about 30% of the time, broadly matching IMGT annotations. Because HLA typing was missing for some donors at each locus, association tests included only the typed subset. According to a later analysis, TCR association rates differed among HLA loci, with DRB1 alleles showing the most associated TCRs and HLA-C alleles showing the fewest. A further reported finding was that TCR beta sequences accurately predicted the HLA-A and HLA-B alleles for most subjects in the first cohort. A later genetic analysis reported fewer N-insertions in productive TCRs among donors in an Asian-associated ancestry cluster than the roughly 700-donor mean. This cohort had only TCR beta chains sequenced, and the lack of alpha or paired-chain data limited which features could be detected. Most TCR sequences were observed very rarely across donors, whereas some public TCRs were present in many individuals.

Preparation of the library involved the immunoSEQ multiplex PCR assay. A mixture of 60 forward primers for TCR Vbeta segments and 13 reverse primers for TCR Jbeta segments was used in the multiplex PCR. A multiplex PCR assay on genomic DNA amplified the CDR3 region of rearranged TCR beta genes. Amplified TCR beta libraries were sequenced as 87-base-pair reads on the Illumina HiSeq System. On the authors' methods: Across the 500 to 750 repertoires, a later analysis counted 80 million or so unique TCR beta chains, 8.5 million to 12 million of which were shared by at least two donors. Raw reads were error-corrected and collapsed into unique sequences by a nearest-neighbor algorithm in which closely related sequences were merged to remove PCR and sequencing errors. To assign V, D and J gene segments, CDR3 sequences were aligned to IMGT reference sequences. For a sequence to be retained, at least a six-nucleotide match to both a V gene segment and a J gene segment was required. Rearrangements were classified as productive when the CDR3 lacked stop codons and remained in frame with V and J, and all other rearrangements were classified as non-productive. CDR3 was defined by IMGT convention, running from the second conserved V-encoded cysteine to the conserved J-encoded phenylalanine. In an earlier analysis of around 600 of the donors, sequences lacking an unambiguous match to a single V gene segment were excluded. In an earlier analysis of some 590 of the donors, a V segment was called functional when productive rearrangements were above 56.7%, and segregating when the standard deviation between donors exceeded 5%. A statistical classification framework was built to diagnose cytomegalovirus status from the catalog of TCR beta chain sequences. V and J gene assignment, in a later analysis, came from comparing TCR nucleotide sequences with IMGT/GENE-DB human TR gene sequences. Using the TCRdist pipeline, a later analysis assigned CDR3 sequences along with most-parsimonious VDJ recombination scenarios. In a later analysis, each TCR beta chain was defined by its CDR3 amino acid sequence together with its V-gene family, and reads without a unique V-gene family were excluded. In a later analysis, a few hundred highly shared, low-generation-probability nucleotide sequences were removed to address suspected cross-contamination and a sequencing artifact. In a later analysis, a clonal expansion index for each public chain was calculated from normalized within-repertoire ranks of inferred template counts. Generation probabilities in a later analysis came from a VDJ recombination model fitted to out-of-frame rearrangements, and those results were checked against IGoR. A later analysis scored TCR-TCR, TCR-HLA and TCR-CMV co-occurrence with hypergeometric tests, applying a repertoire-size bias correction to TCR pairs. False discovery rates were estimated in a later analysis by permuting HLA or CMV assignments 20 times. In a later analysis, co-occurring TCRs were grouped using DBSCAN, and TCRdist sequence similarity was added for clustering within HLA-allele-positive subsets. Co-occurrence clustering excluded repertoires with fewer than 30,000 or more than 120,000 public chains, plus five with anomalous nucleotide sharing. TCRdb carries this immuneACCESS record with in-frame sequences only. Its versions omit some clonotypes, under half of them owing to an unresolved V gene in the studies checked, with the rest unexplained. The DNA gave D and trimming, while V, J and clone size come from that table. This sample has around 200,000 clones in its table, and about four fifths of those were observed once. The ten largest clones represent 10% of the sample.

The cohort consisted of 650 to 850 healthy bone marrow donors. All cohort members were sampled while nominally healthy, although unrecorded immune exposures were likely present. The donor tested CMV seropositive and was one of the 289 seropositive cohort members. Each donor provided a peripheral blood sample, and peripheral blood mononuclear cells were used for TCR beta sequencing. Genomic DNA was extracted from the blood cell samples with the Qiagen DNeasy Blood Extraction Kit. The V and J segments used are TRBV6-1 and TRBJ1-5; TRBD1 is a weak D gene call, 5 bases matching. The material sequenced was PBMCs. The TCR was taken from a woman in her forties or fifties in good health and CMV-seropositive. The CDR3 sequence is CASSGDRSRNQPQHF. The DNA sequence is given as TGTGCCAGCAGTGGAGACAGAAGTCGCAATCAGCCCCAGCATTTT.